The rows below give T cell receptor beta chains drawn from one sample of a study of cytomegalovirus exposure and HLA in healthy donors. This table comes from immunoSEQ multiplex PCR, and its TCRdb copy is limited to in-frame clones, with some not included. The sample holds about 74,000 clones. The sequencing sample was made of PBMCs. The receptors shown here come from a female donor in good health and CMV-seropositive. CDR3s include the opening cysteine and the closing phenylalanine or tryptophan. Each record gives: CDR3 length, J gene, V gene, D gene, CDR3 DNA, CDR3 protein. The D gene is left open where the match is weak.

>13|TRBJ2-1|TRBV5-1|TRBD1
TGCGCCAGCAGCGGGGGACAGAACAATGAGCAGTTCTTC
CASSGGQNNEQFF
>13|TRBJ1-5|TRBV6-5|TRBD1
TGTGCCAGCTCGGACAGGGAGGGACAGCCCCAGCATTTT
CASSDREGQPQHF
>12|TRBJ2-3|TRBV7-9|.
TGTGCCAGCGGGGGCGGCACAGATACGCAGTATTTT
CASGGGTDTQYF
>15|TRBJ2-1|TRBV5-1|TRBD1
TGCGCCAGCAGCTTGGAAGGGGGCCTCCACAATGAGCAGTTCTTC
CASSLEGGLHNEQFF
>14|TRBJ1-2|TRBV19|TRBD1
TGTGCCAGTAGTCCGACAGGGCCTAACTATGGCTACACCTTC
CASSPTGPNYGYTF
>14|TRBJ2-7|TRBV13|TRBD1
TGTGCCAGCAGCTTCACAGGGGTCGTGAACGAGCAGTACTTC
CASSFTGVVNEQYF
>15|TRBJ1-5|TRBV9|TRBD1
TGTGCCAGCAGCGTAGGACAGGGGGCAAATCAGCCCCAGCATTTT
CASSVGQGANQPQHF
>13|TRBJ2-5|TRBV7-8|.
TGTGCCAGCAGTACGGGGGTAAGGGAGACCCAGTACTTC
CASSTGVRETQYF
>14|TRBJ2-7|TRBV6-5|.
TGTGCCAGCAGTTACTCCCAGGCTTCCTACGAGCAGTACTTC
CASSYSQASYEQYF
>16|TRBJ2-1|TRBV15|TRBD2
TGTGCCACCAGCAGGAGACTAGCGGGAGTCTACAATGAGCAGTTCTTC
CATSRRLAGVYNEQFF
>13|TRBJ2-7|TRBV6-1|.
TGTGCCAGCAGTGAAGTAAGGAGGTCCGAGCAGTACTTC
CASSEVRRSEQYF
>14|TRBJ1-1|TRBV4-3|.
TGCGCCAGCAGCCAAGTTACCCGAGGCACTGAAGCTTTCTTT
CASSQVTRGTEAFF
>14|TRBJ1-6|TRBV7-9|.
TGTGCCAGCAGCACCCGGGAAGTTAATTCACCCCTCCACTTT
CASSTREVNSPLHF
>13|TRBJ2-5|TRBV4-2|.
TGTGCCAGCAGCCGCGTTATTACGGAGACCCAGTACTTC
CASSRVITETQYF
>13|TRBJ2-7|TRBV6-1|.
TGTGCCAGCAGGGCTAGACAGCCCTACGAGCAGTACTTC
CASRARQPYEQYF